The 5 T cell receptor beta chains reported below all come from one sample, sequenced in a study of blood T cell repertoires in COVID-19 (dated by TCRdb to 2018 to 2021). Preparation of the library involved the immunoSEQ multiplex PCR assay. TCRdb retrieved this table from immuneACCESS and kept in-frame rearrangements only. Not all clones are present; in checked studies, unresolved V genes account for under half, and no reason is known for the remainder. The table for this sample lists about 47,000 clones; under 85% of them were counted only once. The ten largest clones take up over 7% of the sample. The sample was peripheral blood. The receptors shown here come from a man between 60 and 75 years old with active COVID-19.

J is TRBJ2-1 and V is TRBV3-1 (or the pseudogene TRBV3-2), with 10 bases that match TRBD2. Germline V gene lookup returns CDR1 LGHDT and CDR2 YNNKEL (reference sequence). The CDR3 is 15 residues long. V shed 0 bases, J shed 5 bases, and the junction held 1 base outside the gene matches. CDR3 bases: TGTGCCAGCAGCCAAGAAACTAGCGGGAACAATGAGCAGTTCTTC. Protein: CASSQETSGNNEQFF.

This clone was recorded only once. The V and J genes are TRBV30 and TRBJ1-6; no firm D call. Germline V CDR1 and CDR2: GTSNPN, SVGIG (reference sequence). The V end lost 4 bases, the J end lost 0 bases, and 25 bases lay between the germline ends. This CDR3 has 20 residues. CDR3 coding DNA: TGTGCCTGGACACACCTCACCAGAACGAAGGCGGCCTCCTATAATTCACCCCTCCACTTT. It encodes CAWTHLTRTKAASYNSPLHF.

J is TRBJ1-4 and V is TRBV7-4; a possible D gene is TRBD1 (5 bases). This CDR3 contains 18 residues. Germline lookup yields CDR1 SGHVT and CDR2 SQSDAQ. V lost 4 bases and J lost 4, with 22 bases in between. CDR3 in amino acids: CASSSWRDPLGVNEKLFF. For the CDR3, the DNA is TGTGCCAGCAGCTCGTGGCGGGATCCCCTAGGGGTTAATGAAAAACTGTTTTTT.

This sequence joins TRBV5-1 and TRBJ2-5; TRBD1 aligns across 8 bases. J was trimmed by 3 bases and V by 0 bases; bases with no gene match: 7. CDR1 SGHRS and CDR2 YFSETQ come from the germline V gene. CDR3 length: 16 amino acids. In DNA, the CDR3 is TGCGCCAGCAGCTTGGGGACAGGGAGTCCGAAAGAGACCCAGTACTTC. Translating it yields CASSLGTGSPKETQYF. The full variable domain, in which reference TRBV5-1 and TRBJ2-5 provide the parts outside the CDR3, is KAGVTQTPRYLIKTRGQQVTLSCSPISGHRSVSWYQQTPGQGLQFLFEYFSETQRNKGNFPGRFSGRQFSNSRSEMNVSTLELGDSALYLCASSLGTGSPKETQYFGPGTRLLVL.

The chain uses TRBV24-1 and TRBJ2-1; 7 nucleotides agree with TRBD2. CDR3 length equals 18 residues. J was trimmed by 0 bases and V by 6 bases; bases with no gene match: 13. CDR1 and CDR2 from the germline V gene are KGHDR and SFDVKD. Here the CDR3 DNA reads TGTGCCACCAGTAGCACTAGCGATGGATGGGGCTCCTACAATGAGCAGTTCTTC. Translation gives CATSSTSDGWGSYNEQFF.